Listed below are T cell receptor beta chains from one sample, sequenced in a study of beta chain features in type 1 diabetes. Only in-frame clones appear in the TCRdb table, and some are missing; sequencing was by immunoSEQ multiplex PCR. The table records around 13,000 clones, approximately 47% of them present only once. Sequenced: stem cell memory CD4+ T cells from blood. The origin of the receptors is a man between 18 and 29 years old in good health. The CDR3 runs from the conserved cysteine through the conserved F or W. Fields, in order: V gene, D gene, J gene, clone size, CDR3 protein, CDR3 DNA. The D gene is left open where the match is weak. For some rows the clone size is stated as once, few or many, or as a class when expanded; others skip it.

TRBV5-1,TRBD1,TRBJ2-2,NA,CASTPTGTDTGELFF,TGCGCCAGCACCCCGACAGGGACAGACACCGGGGAGCTGTTTTTT
TRBV7-6,TRBD2,TRBJ2-3,NA,CASSQPGLATDTQYF,TGTGCCAGCAGCCAACCGGGACTAGCAACAGATACGCAGTATTTT
TRBV6-6,NA,TRBJ2-3,NA,CASSSGQLDTDTQYF,TGTGCCAGCAGTTCTGGACAGCTAGACACAGATACGCAGTATTTT
TRBV6-1,NA,TRBJ2-5,NA,CASKLQGGETQYF,TGTGCCAGCAAGCTACAGGGCGGGGAGACCCAGTACTTC
TRBV7-8,NA,TRBJ2-5,few,CASSFTEQETQYF,TGTGCCAGCAGCTTTACAGAACAAGAGACCCAGTACTTC
TRBV4-3,NA,TRBJ2-3,NA,CASSPVDGTQTQYF,TGCGCCAGCAGCCCCGTTGACGGGACTCAGACGCAGTATTTT
TRBV6-5,NA,TRBJ1-5,NA,CASSDYYSNQPQHF,TGTGCCAGCAGCGACTATTATAGCAATCAGCCCCAGCATTTT
TRBV5-1,NA,TRBJ2-1,NA,CASSFGGNEQFF,TGCGCCAGCAGCTTCGGGGGCAATGAGCAGTTCTTC
TRBV4-2,NA,TRBJ1-5,NA,CASSTRGNQPQHF,TGTGCCAGCAGTACGCGGGGCAATCAGCCCCAGCATTTT
TRBV6-1,TRBD1,TRBJ2-5,NA,CASTGAHQETQYF,TGTGCCAGTACAGGGGCCCACCAAGAGACCCAGTACTTC
TRBV2,TRBD2,TRBJ2-1,NA,CAIPAQTSGGNNEQFF,TGTGCCATCCCAGCCCAGACTAGCGGGGGTAACAATGAGCAGTTCTTC
TRBV7-9,NA,TRBJ2-7,few,CASSLGGQTEQYF,TGTGCCAGCAGCTTAGGGGGCCAAACCGAGCAGTACTTC
TRBV6-5,TRBD1,TRBJ1-6,once,CASSGTGSYNSPLHF,TGTGCCAGCAGTGGGACAGGCAGTTATAATTCACCCCTCCACTTT
TRBV5-4,NA,TRBJ2-5,NA,CASSLGQIQETQYF,TGTGCCAGCAGCCTCGGACAGATTCAAGAGACCCAGTACTTC
TRBV7-3,TRBD2,TRBJ2-5,NA,CASSLRGASGGAETQYF,TGTGCCAGCAGCTTACGTGGTGCGAGCGGGGGGGCGGAGACCCAGTACTTC
TRBV9,TRBD2,TRBJ2-5,NA,CASSVAGGPPETQYF,TGTGCCAGCAGCGTAGCGGGGGGGCCCCCAGAGACCCAGTACTTC
TRBV6-5,NA,TRBJ2-1,NA,CASNLSSDNEQFF,TGTGCCAGCAATCTATCATCCGACAATGAGCAGTTCTTC
TRBV7-2,TRBD1,TRBJ1-4,NA,CASSFGDRENEKLFF,TGTGCCAGCAGCTTCGGGGACAGGGAAAATGAAAAACTGTTTTTT
TRBV6-5,TRBD1,TRBJ1-5,NA,CASSLDRGQNQPQHF,TGTGCCAGCAGCCTGGACAGGGGGCAAAATCAGCCCCAGCATTTT
TRBV6-1,NA,TRBJ1-2,NA,CASSATGIGYTF,TGTGCCAGCAGTGCAACAGGGATTGGCTACACCTTC
TRBV11-2,TRBD2,TRBJ2-4,NA,CASSLGGINIQYF,TGTGCCAGCAGCTTGGGGGGGATAAACATTCAGTACTTC
TRBV11-2,NA,TRBJ1-2,NA,CASSRRGTGGYTF,TGTGCCAGCAGCCGGAGGGGTACGGGTGGCTACACCTTC
TRBV7-2,TRBD1,TRBJ2-7,NA,CASSPTPGTGGYEQYF,TGTGCCAGCAGCCCGACCCCCGGGACAGGGGGTTACGAGCAGTACTTC
TRBV19,NA,TRBJ2-5,few,CATSPGSQETQYF,TGTGCCACCTCCCCCGGGTCCCAAGAGACCCAGTACTTC
TRBV7-2,NA,TRBJ2-5,few,CASSLKLGQSETQYF,TGTGCCAGCAGCTTAAAGCTGGGGCAGTCGGAGACCCAGTACTTC
TRBV7-2,TRBD2,TRBJ2-2,few,CASSYVGLAGRTGELFF,TGTGCCAGCAGCTATGTCGGACTAGCGGGTCGAACCGGGGAGCTGTTTTTT
TRBV6-6,TRBD1,TRBJ1-1,NA,CASSYLLGQDLEAFF,TGTGCCAGCAGCTACCTACTGGGACAGGACCTTGAAGCTTTCTTT
TRBV4-3,NA,TRBJ2-3,NA,CASSYRDTRTDTQYF,TGCGCCAGCAGCTACCGGGACACCCGCACAGATACGCAGTATTTT
TRBV10-3,TRBD1,TRBJ2-5,NA,CAISGGQENQETQYF,TGTGCCATCAGTGGGGGACAGGAGAACCAAGAGACCCAGTACTTC
TRBV6-1,TRBD1,TRBJ1-5,NA,CASEGRQGYQPQHF,TGTGCCAGCGAGGGACGACAGGGCTATCAGCCCCAGCATTTT
TRBV6-6,TRBD1,TRBJ1-6,NA,CASRTGESPLHF,TGTGCCAGTCGGACAGGGGAATCACCCCTCCACTTT
TRBV7-8,NA,TRBJ1-2,once,CASSLEGTNYGYTF,TGTGCCAGCAGCTTAGAGGGGACTAACTATGGCTACACCTTC
TRBV9,NA,TRBJ2-3,NA,CASSVAEGTQYF,TGTGCCAGCAGCGTGGCGGAAGGTACGCAGTATTTT
TRBV5-1,TRBD2,TRBJ2-1,NA,CASSLWGGGDSNEQFF,TGCGCCAGCAGCTTGTGGGGCGGGGGGGACTCCAATGAGCAGTTCTTC
TRBV6-6,NA,TRBJ2-2,NA,CASRIDLANTGELFF,TGTGCCAGCAGGATAGACTTGGCGAACACCGGGGAGCTGTTTTTT
TRBV5-6,NA,TRBJ2-7,NA,CASSLGAVVLDEQYF,TGTGCCAGCAGCTTGGGGGCCGTCGTCTTAGACGAGCAGTACTTC
TRBV18,NA,TRBJ2-5,NA,CASSRQETQYF,TGTGCCAGCTCGCGCCAAGAGACCCAGTACTTC
TRBV27,NA,TRBJ2-6,NA,CASSLGVGRGSSGANVLTF,TGTGCCAGCAGTTTAGGGGTTGGCAGGGGTTCCTCTGGGGCCAACGTCCTGACTTTC
TRBV19,TRBD2,TRBJ2-5,NA,CASSREGLAGRETQYF,TGTGCCAGTAGCCGAGAGGGACTAGCGGGCCGGGAGACCCAGTACTTC
TRBV7-2,NA,TRBJ1-6,few,CASSSIYNSPLHF,TGTGCCAGCAGCTCGATCTACAATTCACCCCTCCACTTT
TRBV5-1,NA,TRBJ1-5,NA,CASSLSGDSNQPQHF,TGCGCCAGCAGCTTGTCGGGGGATAGCAATCAGCCCCAGCATTTT
TRBV21-1,NA,TRBJ2-7,few,CASSKLLVGQGPAYEQYF,TGTGCCAGCAGCAAACTACTCGTGGGCCAGGGGCCTGCCTACGAGCAGTACTTC
TRBV30,NA,TRBJ1-5,few,CAGAKGPNQPQHF,TGTGCCGGCGCGAAGGGGCCGAATCAGCCCCAGCATTTT
TRBV6-1,TRBD1,TRBJ1-2,NA,CASSEIGTGANYGYTF,TGTGCCAGCAGTGAAATTGGGACAGGGGCCAACTATGGCTACACCTTC
TRBV28,NA,TRBJ2-4,NA,CATLSGLGAGAKNIQYF,TGTGCCACCTTATCGGGGTTGGGGGCCGGTGCCAAAAACATTCAGTACTTC
TRBV27,NA,TRBJ2-7,NA,CASSLWAGGSYEQYF,TGTGCCAGCAGCCTATGGGCAGGGGGGTCCTACGAGCAGTACTTC